The 23 T cell receptor beta chains given below trace back to one sample, sequenced in a study of T cell responses to AZD1222 COVID-19 vaccine. Libraries were prepared by immunoSEQ multiplex PCR; TCRdb keeps only in-frame clonotypes and omits some of them. The sample has around 260,000 clones, approximately 93% seen once; the top ten hold less than 0.65%. Source: peripheral blood, taken on day 0 of AZD1222 vaccination. These receptors all come from an adult in good health.

This chain links TRBV5-1 with TRBJ2-5; 8 nucleotides agree with TRBD1. The germline V gene encodes CDR1 SGHRS and CDR2 YFSETQ. The CDR3 is made up of 14 amino acids. V was clipped by 3 bases and J by 5 bases; unmatched bases: 6. CDR3 sequence reads: CASSSPGGGETQYF. CDR3 bases: TGCGCCAGCAGCTCCCCAGGGGGCGGGGAGACCCAGTACTTC.

The CDR3 DNA follows: TGTGCCAGCAGCTCCGGGACGGAGTTCTACGAGCAGTACTTC. Translated, it gives CASSSGTEFYEQYF. The chain combines TRBV5-5 with TRBJ2-7, with D perhaps given as TRBD1 or TRBD2 (5 bases each). The CDR3 runs 14 residues. The germline V and J ends were trimmed by 3 bases and 3 bases, with 13 bases remaining between them. Germline V CDR1 and CDR2: SGHKS, YYEKEE (reference sequence).

This clone was seen only once. The chain recombines TRBV28 with TRBJ1-4; no clear D. The V end was cut by 6 bases, the J end by 5 bases, with 16 bases between. CDR3 length: 15 amino acids. CDR1 is MDHEN and CDR2 is SYDVKM in the germline V gene. CDR3 region: CASRNPASGNEKLFF. CDR3 in DNA: TGTGCCAGCAGGAACCCCGCGAGCGGGAATGAAAAACTGTTTTTT. The complete variable domain, with remaining parts taken from reference TRBV28 and TRBJ1-4, reads DVKVTQSSRYLVKRTGEKVFLECVQDMDHENMFWYRQDPGLGLRLIYFSYDVKMKEKGDIPEGYSVSREKKERFSLILESASTNQTSMYLCASRNPASGNEKLFFGSGTQLSVL.

This rearrangement joins TRBV2 to TRBJ1-2; D remains unclear. This CDR3 contains 13 residues. V was trimmed by 6 bases and J by 7 bases, leaving 15 bases between them. Looked up from germline, CDR1 is SNHLY and CDR2 is FYNNEI. The CDR3 nucleotides are TGTGCCAGCAGCCGAAGAATTTTGGGTGGCTACACCTTC. Translated: CASSRRILGGYTF.

The gene calls are TRBV7-9 and TRBJ1-3; D remains ambiguous. V lost 6 bases to trimming and J lost 8 bases, with 14 bases between them. This CDR3 spans 13 amino acids. The germline gives CDR1 SEHNR, CDR2 FQNEAQ (reference sequence). The CDR3 region is CASRGTSGDTIYF. The CDR3 DNA reads as TGTGCCAGCAGGGGAACGAGTGGGGACACCATATATTTT.

This rearrangement joins TRBV28 to TRBJ2-7; TRBD1 aligns across 8 bases. J was trimmed by 0 bases and V by 7 bases; bases with no gene match: 8. The germline V gene has CDR1 MDHEN and CDR2 SYDVKM. The CDR3 sequence is 15 residues long. The CDR3 coding sequence is TGTGCCAGCACCGGACAGGGATCCAGCTCCTACGAGCAGTACTTC. Translating it yields CASTGQGSSSYEQYF.

The J gene is TRBJ2-1, the V gene TRBV7-3; 9 nucleotides align to TRBD2. Trimming at V came to 5 bases and at J to 9 bases, leaving 11 bases not matched to a gene. The CDR3 covers 15 residues. The germline CDR1 and CDR2 sequences are SGHTA and FQGTGA. CDR3 loop: CASSGLAGSKGEQFF. Here the CDR3 DNA reads TGTGCCAGCAGCGGGCTAGCGGGGAGTAAGGGTGAGCAGTTCTTC.

This clone occurred once. DNA of the CDR3: TGTGCCAGCAGTTACACGAGAGAGAGCTCTGGAAACACCATATATTTT. This gives the protein CASSYTRESSGNTIYF. The rearrangement joins TRBV6-5 to TRBJ1-3; D is unclear. Trimming took 2 bases from V and 0 from J, leaving 11 bases between them. Germline V gives CDR1 MNHEY, CDR2 SVGAGI. The CDR3 extends over 16 amino acids.

The rearrangement joins TRBV18 to TRBJ1-1; D is possibly TRBD1 (6 bases). This CDR3 region has 11 residues. V dropped 4 bases and J dropped 7 bases, with 7 bases sitting between them. Germline V gene data show CDR1 as KGHSH and CDR2 as LQKENI. The CDR3 DNA reads as TGTGCCAGCTCACGACAGGTTGAAGCTTTCTTT. As protein: CASSRQVEAFF.

The chain has TRBV6-2 or TRBV6-3 and TRBJ2-3, with D perhaps matching TRBD1 (5 bases). The CDR3 contains 14 residues. The ends were cut back, 5 bases at V and 1 base at J, with 10 bases in the middle. Germline assignment: CDR1 MNHEY and CDR2 SVGEGT. The CDR3 region is CASSGAVGTDTQYF. As DNA, the CDR3 is TGTGCCAGCAGTGGGGCGGTGGGCACAGATACGCAGTATTTT.

The rearrangement links TRBV30 to TRBJ2-7; D gene uncertain. There are 13 residues in the CDR3. V lost 2 bases and J lost 6, with 14 bases in between. Germline V CDR1 and CDR2: GTSNPN, SVGIG (reference sequence). The CDR3 reads CAWSSNPRAEQYF. The CDR3 bases are TGTGCCTGGAGTTCAAACCCCCGGGCCGAGCAGTACTTC.

V and J are TRBV5-1 and TRBJ2-7; D is perhaps TRBD2 (6 bases). The V gene lost 4 bases and the J gene lost 2 bases, with 16 bases spanning the gap. This CDR3 contains 15 residues. Germline values: CDR1 SGHRS, CDR2 YFSETQ. The CDR3 spells CASSHGTSVAYEQYF. In DNA form, the CDR3 reads TGCGCCAGCAGCCATGGGACTTCAGTAGCCTACGAGCAGTACTTC.

This chain's CDR3 is CASSPRSGRAENEQFF. The CDR3 DNA reads as TGTGCCAGCAGTCCCCGTAGCGGGAGGGCCGAAAATGAGCAGTTCTTC. The V gene is TRBV28, the J gene TRBJ2-1, with 11 positions matching TRBD2. This CDR3 comprises 16 residues. The trim removed 5 bases at V and 7 bases at J, leaving 10 bases unmatched. Germline V lookup: CDR1 MDHEN, CDR2 SYDVKM. The full variable domain, its missing parts supplied by reference TRBV28 and TRBJ2-1, is DVKVTQSSRYLVKRTGEKVFLECVQDMDHENMFWYRQDPGLGLRLIYFSYDVKMKEKGDIPEGYSVSREKKERFSLILESASTNQTSMYLCASSPRSGRAENEQFFGPGTRLTVL.

The V and J genes are TRBV21-1 and TRBJ1-1; TRBD1 is the table's D call, not checked against the DNA. TRBV21-1 is given as a pseudogene. The CDR3 totals 16 residues. CDR3 region: CASSPQSLRDTYEAFF. The CDR3 DNA reads TGTGCCAGCAGCCCCCAAAGTCTCCGGGACACCTATGAAGCTTTCTTT.

V is TRBV24-1 and J is TRBJ2-2, with D possibly being TRBD2 (6 bases). Germline V CDR1 and CDR2: KGHDR, SFDVKD. CDR3 length: 15 amino acids. V lost 6 bases, J lost 3 bases, and 13 bases lay in between. The CDR3 is CATSLRGTDTGELFF. As DNA, the CDR3 is TGTGCCACCAGTCTCCGGGGGACGGACACCGGGGAGCTGTTTTTT.

This clone was found once. The chain employs TRBV5-4 and TRBJ1-2; 7 bases fit TRBD1. This CDR3 comprises 14 residues. Germline assignment: CDR1 SGHNT and CDR2 YYREEE (reference sequence). V dropped 4 bases and J dropped 4; count of bases not matched to a gene: 7. CDR3 protein: CASSPQGGSYGYTF. Here the CDR3 DNA reads TGTGCCAGCAGCCCGCAGGGGGGAAGCTATGGCTACACCTTC. The variable domain in full, with the rest retrieved from reference TRBV5-4 and TRBJ1-2, is ETGVTQSPTHLIKTRGQQVTLRCSSQSGHNTVSWYQQALGQGPQFIFQYYREEENGRGNFPPRFSGLQFPNYSSELNVNALELDDSALYLCASSPQGGSYGYTFGSGTRLTVV.

The gene calls are TRBV5-1 and TRBJ1-6, with D possibly being TRBD1 (6 bases). The CDR3 spans 15 residues. Germline assignment: CDR1 SGHRS and CDR2 YFSETQ. V dropped 0 bases and J dropped 7 bases, with 11 bases sitting between them. CDR3 in amino acids: CASSLAKGGNSPLHF. Written as DNA, the CDR3 is TGCGCCAGCAGCTTGGCCAAGGGGGGCAATTCACCCCTCCACTTT.

The V and J genes are TRBV7-6 and TRBJ2-1; TRBD1 is a possible D gene (6 bases). Germline CDR1 SGHVS, CDR2 FNYEAQ. The CDR3 is 11 amino acids. Trimming left V 5 bases short and J 10 bases short, with 9 bases between. The CDR3 DNA reads TGTGCCAGCAGCCGACAGGTAGAGCAGTTCTTC. Translation gives CASSRQVEQFF.

This chain connects TRBV2 to TRBJ2-7; 12 bases map to TRBD1. Germline-derived CDR1 and CDR2 are SNHLY and FYNNEI. The V gene end was trimmed by 7 bases and the J gene end by 7 bases; junction bases not matched to a gene: 8. The CDR3 runs to 14 residues. The CDR3 DNA sequence: TGTGCCAGCAAAGGGGGACAGGGGGCGAGGGAGCAGTACTTC. It codes for CASKGGQGAREQYF.

Worth noting for this clone: The sample holds other DNA sequences that translate to the same CDR3. The V and J genes are TRBV7-3 and TRBJ1-5; D not certain. Trimming pared 2 bases from V and 3 bases from J, leaving 5 bases between. This CDR3 comprises 13 residues. Germline lookup yields CDR1 SGHTA and CDR2 FQGTGA. CDR3 coding DNA: TGTGCCAGCAGCTTAGGGGTCAATCAGCCCCAGCATTTT. It specifies CASSLGVNQPQHF.

The chain couples TRBV28 to TRBJ2-5, with D unclear. The CDR3 has 13 residues. Germline V gene data show CDR1 as MDHEN and CDR2 as SYDVKM. The V and J ends lost 2 bases and 5 bases respectively, with 9 bases between them. The chain's CDR3 is CASSLPPPETQYF. CDR3 in DNA: TGTGCCAGCAGTTTACCCCCTCCCGAGACCCAGTACTTC.

The gene calls are TRBV28 and TRBJ1-2; D gene unclear. This CDR3 region has 13 residues. Deletions cut 3 bases from V and 4 bases from J, with 9 bases between. Germline assignment: CDR1 MDHEN and CDR2 SYDVKM. The DNA for the CDR3 is TGTGCCAGCAGTTTGAAAGCAGCCTATGGCTACACCTTC. This gives the protein CASSLKAAYGYTF.

Here the CDR3 reads CASSFKVGGRSSYEQYF. The CDR3, as DNA: TGTGCCAGCAGTTTCAAAGTGGGAGGGCGGAGCTCCTACGAGCAGTACTTC. The chain links TRBV28 to TRBJ2-7, with 7 nucleotides matching TRBD2. After removal of 3 bases from V and 0 bases from J, the junction contained 11 bases not matched to a gene. Per the germline V gene, CDR1 is MDHEN and CDR2 is SYDVKM. The CDR3 contains 17 residues.